This T cell receptor beta chain originates from a study of identical twins. Regarding the study as a whole: For out-of-frame beta sequences, excess twin sharing was weaker.

In TCRdb, the 5' RACE reads were re-called with MiXCR into one record per CDR3 protein. This table holds more than 1.5 million distinct CDR3 sequences, more than 30% found once. As concerns this clonotype: What it binds is unknown.

CDR1 is SGHDT, CDR2 YYEEEE, per germline. The V gene lost 2 bases and the J gene lost 11 bases, with 37 bases spanning the gap. The CDR3 is 20 residues long. V usage is TRBV5-6 and J usage is TRBJ2-5, with D perhaps TRBD2 (5 bases). This TCR derives from a newborn girl in good health. The sequencing sample was made of cord blood. The CDR3 coding sequence is TGTGCCAGCAGCTTTAGTCGCGGGCCCTATCCGCCTAAGACTAACAATGAGCAGTACTTC. This translates into CASSFSRGPYPPKTNNEQYF.